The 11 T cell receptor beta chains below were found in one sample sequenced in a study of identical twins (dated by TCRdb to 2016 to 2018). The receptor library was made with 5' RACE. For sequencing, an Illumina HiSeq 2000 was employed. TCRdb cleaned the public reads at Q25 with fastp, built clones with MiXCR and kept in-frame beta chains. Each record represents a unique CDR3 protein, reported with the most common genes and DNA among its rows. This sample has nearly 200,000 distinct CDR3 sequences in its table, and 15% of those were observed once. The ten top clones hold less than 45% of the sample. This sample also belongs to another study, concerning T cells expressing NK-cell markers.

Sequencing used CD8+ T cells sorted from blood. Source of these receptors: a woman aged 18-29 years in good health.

The CDR3 sequence: CASSLSAGAISTQYF. The CDR3 region has the DNA TGTGCCAGCAGTTTATCCGCGGGGGCCATTAGTACGCAGTATTTT. The rearrangement uses TRBV27 and TRBJ2-3; D possibly corresponds to TRBD2 (7 bases). Looked up from germline, CDR1 is MNHEY and CDR2 is SMNVEV (reference sequence). The CDR3 runs to 15 residues. Trimming cost V 0 bases and J 8 bases, with 15 bases left between them.

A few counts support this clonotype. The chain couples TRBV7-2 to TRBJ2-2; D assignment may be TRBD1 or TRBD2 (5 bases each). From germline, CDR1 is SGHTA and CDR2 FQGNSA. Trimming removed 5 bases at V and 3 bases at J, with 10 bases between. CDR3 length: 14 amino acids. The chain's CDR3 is CASSQEGYTGELFF. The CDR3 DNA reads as TGTGCCAGCAGCCAAGAGGGGTACACCGGGGAGCTGTTTTTT.

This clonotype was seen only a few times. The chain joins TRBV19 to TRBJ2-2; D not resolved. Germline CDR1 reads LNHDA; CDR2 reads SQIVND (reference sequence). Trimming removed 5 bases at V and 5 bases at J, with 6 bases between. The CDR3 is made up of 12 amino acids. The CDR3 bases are TGTGCCAGTAGTTGGAAAACCGGGGAGCTGTTTTTT. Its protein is CASSWKTGELFF.

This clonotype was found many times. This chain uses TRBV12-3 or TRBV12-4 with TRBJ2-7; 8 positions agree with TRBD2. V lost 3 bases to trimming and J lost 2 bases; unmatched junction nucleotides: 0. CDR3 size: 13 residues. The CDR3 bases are TGTGCCAGCAGTTTGGGACTAGCCTACGAGCAGTACTTC. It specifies CASSLGLAYEQYF.

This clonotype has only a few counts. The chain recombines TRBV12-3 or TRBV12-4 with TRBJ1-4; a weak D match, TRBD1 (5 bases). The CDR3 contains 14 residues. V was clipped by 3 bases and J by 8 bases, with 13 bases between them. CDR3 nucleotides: TGTGCCAGCAGTTTGAGGGGAGAGGTAGAAAAACTGTTTTTT. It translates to CASSLRGEVEKLFF.

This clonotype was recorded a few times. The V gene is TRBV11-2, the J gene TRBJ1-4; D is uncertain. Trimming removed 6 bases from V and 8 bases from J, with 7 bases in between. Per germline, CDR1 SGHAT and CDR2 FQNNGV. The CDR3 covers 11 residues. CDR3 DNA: TGTGCCAGCAGTTCGGAGGAAAAACTGTTTTTT. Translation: CASSSEEKLFF. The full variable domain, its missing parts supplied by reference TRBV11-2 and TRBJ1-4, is EAGVAQSPRYKIIEKRQSVAFWCNPISGHATLYWYQQILGQGPKLLIQFQNNGVVDDSQLPKDRFSAERLKGVDSTLKIQPAKLEDSAVYLCASSSEEKLFFGSGTQLSVL.

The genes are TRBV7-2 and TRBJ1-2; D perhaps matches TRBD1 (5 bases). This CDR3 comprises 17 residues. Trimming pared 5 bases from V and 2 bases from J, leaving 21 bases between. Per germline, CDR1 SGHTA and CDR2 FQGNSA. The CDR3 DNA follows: TGTGCCAGCAGCCCTCTCCCCACCATAGACAGAAACTATGGCTACACCTTC. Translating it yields CASSPLPTIDRNYGYTF. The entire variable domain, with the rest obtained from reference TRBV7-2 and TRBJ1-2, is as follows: GAGVSQSPSNKVTEKGKDVELRCDPISGHTALYWYRQSLGQGLEFLIYFQGNSAPDKSGLPSDRFSAERTGGSVSTLTIQRTQQEDSAVYLCASSPLPTIDRNYGYTFGSGTRLTVV.

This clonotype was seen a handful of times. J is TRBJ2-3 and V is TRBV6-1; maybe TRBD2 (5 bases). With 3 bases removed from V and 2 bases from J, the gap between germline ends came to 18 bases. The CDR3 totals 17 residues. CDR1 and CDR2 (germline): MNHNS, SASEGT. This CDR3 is CASSEKLLRAATDTQYF. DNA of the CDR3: TGTGCCAGCAGTGAGAAGTTGTTGAGGGCGGCCACAGATACGCAGTATTTT.

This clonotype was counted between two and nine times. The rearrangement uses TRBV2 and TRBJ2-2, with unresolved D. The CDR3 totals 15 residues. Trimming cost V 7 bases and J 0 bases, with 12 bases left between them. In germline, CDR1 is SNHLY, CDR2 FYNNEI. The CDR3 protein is CASMPGPTNTGELFF. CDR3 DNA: TGTGCCAGCATGCCAGGACCAACGAACACCGGGGAGCTGTTTTTT.

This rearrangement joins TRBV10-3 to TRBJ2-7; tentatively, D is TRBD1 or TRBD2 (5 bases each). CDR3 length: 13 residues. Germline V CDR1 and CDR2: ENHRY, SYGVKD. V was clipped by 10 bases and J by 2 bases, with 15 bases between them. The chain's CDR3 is CATPGRQPYEQYF. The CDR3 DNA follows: TGTGCCACGCCGGGGAGACAGCCCTACGAGCAGTACTTC.

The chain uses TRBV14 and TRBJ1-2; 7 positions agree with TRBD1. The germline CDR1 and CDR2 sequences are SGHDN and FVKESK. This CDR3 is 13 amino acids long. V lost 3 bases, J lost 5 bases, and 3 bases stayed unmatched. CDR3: CASSQVTGYGYTF. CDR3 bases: TGTGCCAGCAGCCAGGTGACAGGGTATGGCTACACCTTC.